This entry is about one T cell receptor (beta chain). Its cognate antigen is unknown. In the original analysis: ImmunoSEQ gave junction-only sequences without quality scores, so filtering differed. Only in-frame clones appear in the TCRdb table, and some are missing; sequencing was by immunoSEQ multiplex PCR. V, J and clone size were drawn from that table, and D and trimming were deduced from the DNA. The sample records 2 million to 2.5 million clones, approximately 93% being singletons. Healthy adults negative for HIV, lacking recent acute infections or vaccinations, served as donors. These data are taken from a study of shared clonotypes between healthy human individuals. Overall study: The plates for each donor numbered three CD4 naive, three CD4 memory, two CD8 naive and one CD8 memory. Study-level results: Among the subsets, naive ones generally showed larger estimated richness than memory ones.

The sequence was obtained from a man between 18 and 35 years old in good health. Some clones in this sample may be carry-over from other donors' samples. Sequencing used naive CD4+ T cells from PBMCs. Specified subset: CD45RA+ positively selected.

The CDR3 protein is CASSATTGGAEAFF. CDR3 DNA: TGTGCCAGCAGTGCTACGACAGGGGGGGCTGAAGCTTTCTTT. J is TRBJ1-1 and V is TRBV2, with TRBD1 identical over 9 bases. V dropped 4 bases and J dropped 6; count of bases not matched to a gene: 6. Germline loops: CDR1 SNHLY, CDR2 FYNNEI. The CDR3 has 14 residues.